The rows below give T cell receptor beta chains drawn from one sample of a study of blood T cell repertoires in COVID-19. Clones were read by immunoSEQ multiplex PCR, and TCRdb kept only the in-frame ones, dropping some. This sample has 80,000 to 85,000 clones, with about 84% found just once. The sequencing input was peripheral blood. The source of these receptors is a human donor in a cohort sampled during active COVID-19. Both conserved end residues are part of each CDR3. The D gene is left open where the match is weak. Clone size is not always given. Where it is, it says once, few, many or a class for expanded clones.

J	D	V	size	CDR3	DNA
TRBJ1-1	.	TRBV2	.	CASFYGDDTEAFF	TGTGCCAGCTTTTACGGGGATGACACTGAAGCTTTCTTT
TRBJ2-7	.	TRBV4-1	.	CASSQEGAYEQYF	TGCGCCAGCAGCCAAGAGGGAGCCTACGAGCAGTACTTC
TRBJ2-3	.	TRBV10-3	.	CAISTGTDTQYF	TGTGCCATCAGTACAGGGACAGATACGCAGTATTTT
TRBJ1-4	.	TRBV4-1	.	CASSQGVQKNEKLFF	TGCGCCAGCAGCCAAGGTGTACAGAAAAATGAAAAACTGTTTTTT
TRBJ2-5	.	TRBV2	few	CASSGTGRETQYF	TGTGCCAGCAGTGGAACAGGGCGAGAGACCCAGTACTTC
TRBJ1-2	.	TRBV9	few	CASSVAPGTNYGYTF	TGTGCCAGCAGCGTAGCCCCAGGGACTAACTATGGCTACACCTTC
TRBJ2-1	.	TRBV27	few	CASPPRRDEQFF	TGTGCCAGCCCCCCCAGGCGGGATGAGCAGTTCTTC
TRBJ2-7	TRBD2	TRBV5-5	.	CASSIGPGRGSYEQYF	TGTGCCAGCAGCATCGGACCCGGGAGGGGCTCCTACGAGCAGTACTTC
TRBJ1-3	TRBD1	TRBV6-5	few	CASRAGDSSGNTIYF	TGTGCCAGCAGGGCAGGGGACAGCTCTGGAAACACCATATATTTT
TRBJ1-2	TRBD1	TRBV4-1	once	CASSQDQGASGYTF	TGCGCCAGCAGCCAAGACCAGGGGGCGAGCGGCTACACCTTC
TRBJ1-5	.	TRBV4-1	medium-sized	CASSQDWSVSPQHF	TGCGCCAGCAGCCAAGATTGGTCGGTTTCGCCCCAGCATTTT
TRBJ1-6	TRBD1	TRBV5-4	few	CASSPGQGNSPLHF	TGTGCCAGCAGCCCCGGACAGGGAAATTCACCCCTCCACTTT
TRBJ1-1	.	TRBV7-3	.	CASSLFPNTEAFF	TGTGCCAGCAGCTTATTCCCAAACACTGAAGCTTTCTTT
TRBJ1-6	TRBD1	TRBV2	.	CASRKQGASSPLHF	TGTGCCAGCAGAAAACAGGGGGCTTCTTCACCCCTCCACTTT
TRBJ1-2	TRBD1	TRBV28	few	CASSVQGLSGYTF	TGTGCCAGCAGTGTACAGGGGTTAAGTGGCTACACCTTC
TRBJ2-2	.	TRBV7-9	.	CASTRRVPNTGELFF	TGTGCCAGCACTCGGCGGGTACCGAACACCGGGGAGCTGTTTTTT
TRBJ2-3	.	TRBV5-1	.	CASSLGGQGGTDTQYF	TGCGCCAGCAGCTTGGGGGGACAAGGGGGCACAGATACGCAGTATTTT